This entry describes one TCR beta chain. What it binds is unknown. Germline loops: CDR1 GTSNPN, CDR2 SVGIG (reference sequence). This CDR3 is 13 amino acids long. V gave up 3 bases and J gave up 0 bases, with 6 bases separating them. This entry is derived from a study of neoadjuvant anti-PD-1 for oral cavity cancer. Study in general: Patients without progression received a fourth nivolumab dose around day 43, then surgical resection on days 50-56.

Whole-study findings and limits: Treg/Th17 ratio rose with pretreatment blood and fell with post-treatment tumor TCRbeta clonality. Only three patients per response group were TCR-analyzed; validation needed.

The repertoire was sequenced with immunoSEQ multiplex PCR; TCRdb's copy has only in-frame clones and lacks some. The data hold around 14,000 clones, with roughly two thirds observed a single time. Time point reported: after neoadjuvant nivolumab, at surgical resection. These oral cavity squamous cell carcinomas were HPV-negative and locally advanced. The J gene is TRBJ1-5, the V gene TRBV30; D gene uncertain. This clonotype was sampled from a person aged 35 to 85 with oral cavity squamous cell carcinoma. Source: PBMCs, taken after nivolumab (anti-PD-1) treatment. The CDR3 region is CAWSGPSNQPQHF. Written as DNA, the CDR3 is TGTGCCTGGAGCGGTCCTAGCAATCAGCCCCAGCATTTT.